Given below is one T cell receptor (beta chain) in context. The antigen is not known. These data come from a study of cytomegalovirus exposure and HLA in healthy donors. Study results and limitations: Evidence from a later analysis indicated that most CMV-associated TCR beta chains looked HLA-restricted.

The donors (healthy individuals) were bone marrow donors. 60 Vbeta and 13 Jbeta primers were used in PCR. Using immunoSEQ multiplex PCR, the repertoire was profiled, and TCRdb retains in-frame clones only, with some absent. Among approximately 150,000 clones listed, around 79% were seen once. Sequenced input: PBMCs. The clonotype comes from a man in his forties in good health and CMV-seronegative.

CDR3: CASSAYGTAESEQYF. The CDR3 DNA reads TGTGCCAGCAGCGCCTACGGGACAGCCGAAAGCGAGCAGTACTTC. The chain couples TRBV13 to TRBJ2-5; 7 bases align to TRBD1. The J call may be faulty, since TRBJ2-7 better matches the DNA end. The CDR3 runs to 15 residues. Germline CDR1 PRHDT, CDR2 FYEKMQ (reference sequence).